This TCR beta chain emerged from a study of blood T cell repertoires in COVID-19. The wider study: COVID-19 samples collected from the United States, Italy and Spain covered acute and convalescent phases. In each case, the material was cDNA or gDNA derived from T cells, B-cell-depleted T cells, or PBMCs.

J lost 2 bases, V lost 2 bases, and 0 bases had no gene match. From germline, CDR1 is MNHEY and CDR2 SVGAGI. This CDR3 has 15 amino acids. Study processing details: Estimation of nucleated cell counts was performed using reference gene primer amplification. The data were produced by immunoSEQ multiplex PCR, yet TCRdb's version contains in-frame clones alone and is incomplete. That table gives V, J and clone size, and the DNA gave D and trimming. The sample includes over 150,000 clones, about 83% of them seen just once. The sample consisted of peripheral blood. The TCR was taken from a man in his 60s with acute or convalescent COVID-19. The chain couples TRBV6-5 to TRBJ1-3, with 10 bases fitting TRBD1. CDR3 DNA: TGTGCCAGCAGTTACGACAGGGGGCCTGGAAACACCATATATTTT. It is translated as CASSYDRGPGNTIYF.